Shown below are 2 T cell receptor beta chains from a single sample sequenced in a study of CXCR3-negative and CXCR3-positive naive CD8 T cells (dated by TCRdb to the late 2010s). Points the paper makes about the study in general: TRB CDR3s from CXCR3-positive naive cells showed higher hydrophobicity (lower Kidera factor 4), lower energy, and higher strength and volume indices than CXCR3-negative naive cells.

These receptors' antigens are unknown. The data were produced on a NextSeq 550. The Human TCR Profiling Kit (MiLaboratory) was used to prepare UMI-labeled 5' RACE TRB cDNA libraries. Through TCRdb reprocessing, the reads give one entry per CDR3 protein sequence; DNA is omitted. In this sample's table one finds under 110,000 distinct CDR3 sequences. Of the sample, more than 0.3% is held by the ten largest clones. Sequencing used naive CXCR3+ CD8+ T cells from blood. This specimen's cell subset or site label, per the study, means: CD45RO-CCR7+CD27+CD95- naive CD8+ T cells expressing CXCR3 (TNR3+). Source of these receptors: a human donor in good health. Some clones in this sample may be carry-over from other donors' samples.

The genes are TRBV10-1 and TRBJ2-7; TCRdb lists TRBD2, though no DNA is available to test this call. CDR3 size: 16 residues. CDR1 is WNHNN, CDR2 SYGVQD, per germline (reference sequence). CDR3 sequence: CASSDGTSGRTYEQYF.

The chain couples TRBV6-5 to TRBJ1-1. Germline CDR1 MNHEY, CDR2 SVGAGI. CDR3 size: 15 residues. CDR3 residues: CASSYSKVSNTEAFF.